These 26 T cell receptor beta chains came from one sample sequenced in a study of T cell responses to AZD1222 COVID-19 vaccine. The method was immunoSEQ multiplex PCR; TCRdb's version includes in-frame clones alone and lacks a portion of them. The sample consists of 150,000 or so clones, roughly nine tenths of them appearing once. This material consisted of peripheral blood, taken on day 0 of MenACWY control vaccination. The receptors come from an adult in good health.

V is TRBV9 and J is TRBJ2-7; maybe TRBD1 (5 bases). V lost 0 bases and J lost 5, with 12 bases in between. This CDR3 is built from 14 residues. In germline, CDR1 is SGDLS, CDR2 YYNGEE. The DNA for the CDR3 is TGTGCCAGCAGCGTAGGGCCAGGGCCCCACGAGCAGTACTTC. The encoded protein is CASSVGPGPHEQYF. The variable domain in full, completed from reference TRBV9 and TRBJ2-7, reads DSGVTQTPKHLITATGQRVTLRCSPRSGDLSVYWYQQSLDQGLQFLIQYYNGEERAKGNILERFSAQQFPDLHSELNLSSLELGDSALYFCASSVGPGPHEQYFGPGTRLTVT.

This chain links TRBV9 with TRBJ2-2; D possibly corresponds to TRBD2 (5 bases). Between the trimmed V and J ends, which lost 1 base and 5 bases, there was a span of 6 bases. The germline V gene has CDR1 SGDLS and CDR2 YYNGEE. CDR3 size: 13 residues. CDR3 sequence (DNA): TGTGCCAGCAGCGTAACGGGAACCGGGGAGCTGTTTTTT. Encoded protein: CASSVTGTGELFF. The variable domain in full, completed from reference TRBV9 and TRBJ2-2, reads DSGVTQTPKHLITATGQRVTLRCSPRSGDLSVYWYQQSLDQGLQFLIQYYNGEERAKGNILERFSAQQFPDLHSELNLSSLELGDSALYFCASSVTGTGELFFGEGSRLTVL.

The sample holds a few counts of this clone. The chain couples TRBV28 to TRBJ1-1, with 8 bases lining up with TRBD1. The CDR3 sequence is 13 residues long. With V trimmed by 4 bases and J by 5 bases, 3 bases remained unmatched. The germline V gene has CDR1 MDHEN and CDR2 SYDVKM. DNA of the CDR3: TGTGCCAGCAGTTCCCACAGGGGGACTGAAGCTTTCTTT. Translated: CASSSHRGTEAFF.

J is TRBJ1-5 and V is TRBV19; possible D gene TRBD1, 6 bases. This CDR3 has 15 amino acids. Germline V gene lookup returns CDR1 LNHDA and CDR2 SQIVND (reference sequence). Trimming shortened V by 4 bases and J by 3 bases, and 13 bases separated the two germline ends. The CDR3 bases are TGTGCCAGTAGTAGAGGGGGGCAGCTCAATCAGCCCCAGCATTTT. It translates to CASSRGGQLNQPQHF.

The chain combines TRBV13 with TRBJ2-2; D unresolved. Trimming took 2 bases from V and 7 from J, leaving 11 bases between them. The CDR3 covers 14 residues. The germline gives CDR1 PRHDT, CDR2 FYEKMQ (reference sequence). CDR3: CASSLRTSLGELFF. In nucleotides, the CDR3 is TGTGCCAGCAGCTTAAGAACCTCCCTCGGGGAGCTGTTTTTT.

This rearrangement joins TRBV12-5 to TRBJ2-2; D not resolved. CDR1 LGHNT and CDR2 FRNRAP come from the germline V gene. The CDR3 is 15 residues long. V lost 4 bases, J lost 6 bases, and 15 bases lay in between. The CDR3 loop reads CASGSPRGFAGELFF. The CDR3 nucleotides are TGTGCTAGTGGTTCCCCGAGAGGTTTCGCCGGGGAGCTGTTTTTT. The variable domain in full, with the rest retrieved from reference TRBV12-5 and TRBJ2-2, is DARVTQTPRHKVTEMGQEVTMRCQPILGHNTVFWYRQTMMQGLELLAYFRNRAPLDDSGMPKDRFSAEMPDATLATLKIQPSEPRDSAVYFCASGSPRGFAGELFFGEGSRLTVL.

This chain connects TRBV27 to TRBJ1-5; weak D call: TRBD1 (5 bases). Germline CDR1 reads MNHEY; CDR2 reads SMNVEV (reference sequence). V lost 5 bases and J lost 6, with 14 bases in between. The CDR3 is made up of 14 amino acids. In nucleotides, the CDR3 is TGTGCCAGCAGTCCCCCAGGGCTGGGTCAGCCCCAGCATTTT. Amino acids: CASSPPGLGQPQHF.

Only one count was recorded for this clone. The V gene is TRBV9, the J gene TRBJ2-7, with D possibly being TRBD1 or TRBD2 (6 bases each). Germline CDR1 SGDLS, CDR2 YYNGEE. CDR3 length: 14 residues. The V gene lost 4 bases and the J gene lost 2 bases, with 13 bases spanning the gap. The DNA of the CDR3 is TGTGCCAGCAGCCCTCAGGGGACTGCCTACGAGCAGTACTTC. Protein: CASSPQGTAYEQYF.

The table lists this clone with a count of one. The V call is TRBV12-3 or TRBV12-4, the J call TRBJ1-6; no firm D call. The length of the CDR3 is 11 residues. The V end lost 6 bases, the J end lost 7 bases, and 4 bases lay between the germline ends. The CDR3 protein is CASSLNSPLHF. Written as DNA, the CDR3 is TGTGCCAGCAGCTTGAATTCACCCCTCCACTTT.

CDR3 sequence reads: CASRRGTGPYYEQYV. The CDR3 bases are TGTGCCAGCAGGAGGGGGACAGGGCCTTACTACGAGCAGTACGTC. V usage is TRBV6-5 and J usage is TRBJ2-7, with 9 nucleotides matching TRBD1. The CDR3 loop spans 15 amino acids. The V and J ends lost 6 bases and 3 bases, in that order; junction bases with no gene match: 9. CDR1 MNHEY and CDR2 SVGAGI come from the germline V gene.

This clone showed up just once. This chain connects TRBV19 to TRBJ2-2, with D unresolved. V lost 11 bases and J 7 bases, leaving 8 bases between the germline ends. The CDR3 sequence is 10 residues long. Per the germline V gene, CDR1 is LNHDA and CDR2 is SQIVND (reference sequence). The CDR3 coding sequence is TGTGCCTCCTCCAGCGGGGAGCTGTTTTTT. Amino acids: CASSSGELFF. Supplemented by reference TRBV19 and TRBJ2-2, the full variable domain reads DGGITQSPKYLFRKEGQNVTLSCEQNLNHDAMYWYRQDPGQGLRLIYYSQIVNDFQKGDIAEGYSVSREKKESFPLTVTSAQKNPTAFYLCASSSGELFFGEGSRLTVL.

This sequence joins TRBV2 and TRBJ1-2; tentative D call: TRBD1 (5 bases). Trimming cost V 4 bases and J 4 bases, with 10 bases left between them. The CDR3 extends over 13 amino acids. Looked up from germline, CDR1 is SNHLY and CDR2 is FYNNEI. The CDR3 region is CASSVGDSYGYTF. The CDR3 coding sequence is TGTGCCAGCAGTGTGGGGGATAGCTATGGCTACACCTTC.

V gene TRBV4-2 combines with J gene TRBJ2-3; 8 nucleotides match TRBD2. The CDR3 runs 17 residues. The trim removed 1 base at V and 3 bases at J, leaving 9 bases unmatched. CDR1 is LGHNA and CDR2 is YNFKEQ in the germline V gene. CDR3 nucleotide sequence: TGTGCCAGCAGCCAAGTAAATAGCGGGGCTAATACAGATACGCAGTATTTT. This sequence encodes CASSQVNSGANTDTQYF.

V gene TRBV15 combines with J gene TRBJ1-2; TRBD1 might be the D (6 bases). Trimming took off 1 base at V and 8 bases at J, with 17 bases between the two ends. There are 15 residues in the CDR3. Germline loops: CDR1 LNHNV, CDR2 YYDKDF (reference sequence). The CDR3 is CATSRGQGNIGGYTF. CDR3 nucleotides: TGTGCCACCAGCAGAGGCCAGGGGAATATTGGAGGCTACACCTTC.

The chain is built from TRBV5-1 and TRBJ1-1; D unclear. Germline lookup yields CDR1 SGHRS and CDR2 YFSETQ. The CDR3 is made up of 14 amino acids. V lost 4 bases to trimming and J lost 3 bases, with 13 bases between them. DNA of the CDR3: TGCGCCAGCAGCGTTGCCTTCGGGGACACTGAAGCTTTCTTT. It translates to CASSVAFGDTEAFF.

A remark on this clone: This could be a read error, since a much larger clone is one nucleotide away. This chain links TRBV27 with TRBJ1-1; a possible D gene is TRBD1 (5 bases). V was shortened by 3 bases and J by 4 bases, with 9 bases between the two germline ends. The germline V gene encodes CDR1 MNHEY and CDR2 SMNVEV (reference sequence). The CDR3 covers 13 residues. CDR3 sequence: CASSFSGGTEAFF. DNA for the CDR3: TGTGCCAGCAGTTTTTCCGGGGGCACTGAAGCTTTCTTT.

The V call is TRBV5-1, the J call TRBJ1-4, with TRBD1 as a possible D gene (5 bases). Germline values: CDR1 SGHRS, CDR2 YFSETQ. The CDR3 length is 14 residues. V was trimmed by 3 bases and J by 5 bases, leaving 11 bases between them. In DNA form, the CDR3 reads TGCGCCAGCAGCTGGGACGGTGGGAATGAAAAACTGTTTTTT. Translation: CASSWDGGNEKLFF.

The V gene is TRBV2, the J gene TRBJ1-5; 8 bases align to TRBD1. Trimming cost V 6 bases and J 6 bases; bases outside gene matches: 7. Germline CDR1 SNHLY, CDR2 FYNNEI. The CDR3 length is 14 residues. The CDR3 DNA is TGTGCCAGCAGGACAGGGGTATTGAGTCAGCCCCAGCATTTT. It encodes CASRTGVLSQPQHF.

The V call is TRBV29-1, the J call TRBJ2-2; a possible D gene is TRBD1 (5 bases). The CDR3 has 11 amino acids. Per the germline V gene, CDR1 is SQVTM and CDR2 is ANQGSEA. V dropped 7 bases and J dropped 6 bases, with 9 bases sitting between them. CDR3 sequence (DNA): TGCAGCGCCCGACAGTCCGGGGAGCTGTTTTTT. Translation: CSARQSGELFF.

In this sample, this clone turned up once. The chain couples TRBV18 to TRBJ1-2; TRBD1 agrees at 9 bases. V shed 3 bases and J 4 bases; nucleotides not matched to a gene: 6. There are 15 residues in the CDR3. Germline loops: CDR1 KGHSH, CDR2 LQKENI. CDR3 in DNA: TGTGCCAGCTCACCCCGGACAGGGGCGGTCTATGGCTACACCTTC. Translation: CASSPRTGAVYGYTF.

J is TRBJ1-2 and V is TRBV11-2; perhaps TRBD1 as D (6 bases). Trimming left V 0 bases short and J 4 bases short, with 9 bases between. The V gene's germline CDR1 is SGHAT and CDR2 FQNNGV. The CDR3 contains 14 residues. The CDR3 loop is CASSLEGAGYGYTF. The CDR3 DNA follows: TGTGCCAGCAGCTTAGAGGGGGCAGGCTATGGCTACACCTTC.

This rearrangement joins TRBV19 to TRBJ1-5; D not certain. In germline, CDR1 is LNHDA, CDR2 SQIVND (reference sequence). V lost 5 bases and J lost 0, with 11 bases in between. The CDR3 sequence is 15 residues long. CDR3 coding DNA: TGTGCCAGTAGTTTCGACTTTCATAGCAATCAGCCCCAGCATTTT. Amino acids: CASSFDFHSNQPQHF. Full variable domain (remainder filled in from reference TRBV19 and TRBJ1-5): DGGITQSPKYLFRKEGQNVTLSCEQNLNHDAMYWYRQDPGQGLRLIYYSQIVNDFQKGDIAEGYSVSREKKESFPLTVTSAQKNPTAFYLCASSFDFHSNQPQHFGDGTRLSIL.

The V and J genes are TRBV28 and TRBJ2-2; the D gene is possibly TRBD2 (6 bases). This CDR3 has 14 residues. CDR1 and CDR2 from the germline V gene are MDHEN and SYDVKM. Trimming shortened V by 3 bases and J by 1 base, and 6 bases separated the two germline ends. This CDR3 reads CASSLGLNTGELFF. DNA for the CDR3: TGTGCCAGCAGTTTGGGACTGAACACCGGGGAGCTGTTTTTT.

The V gene is TRBV7-9, the J gene TRBJ1-1; TRBD1 might be the D (5 bases). Between the trimmed V and J ends, which lost 3 bases and 1 base, there was a span of 9 bases. This CDR3 spans 14 amino acids. The germline V gene encodes CDR1 SEHNR and CDR2 FQNEAQ (reference sequence). The CDR3: CASSFAGGNTEAFF. DNA for the CDR3: TGTGCCAGCAGCTTCGCTGGGGGGAACACTGAAGCTTTCTTT. Full variable domain (remainder filled in from reference TRBV7-9 and TRBJ1-1): DTGVSQNPRHKITKRGQNVTFRCDPISEHNRLYWYRQTLGQGPEFLTYFQNEAQLEKSRLLSDRFSAERPKGSFSTLEIQRTEQGDSAMYLCASSFAGGNTEAFFGQGTRLTVV.

The rearrangement links TRBV25-1 to TRBJ1-2; perhaps TRBD1 as D (5 bases). The CDR3 is made up of 17 amino acids. CDR1 MGHDK and CDR2 SYGVNS come from the germline V gene. Trimming took 2 bases from V and 3 from J, leaving 19 bases between them. The CDR3 loop is CASSESGDPRSDYGYTF. DNA for the CDR3: TGTGCCAGCAGTGAAAGTGGGGACCCCCGATCGGACTATGGCTACACCTTC.

This clone is a singleton in its sample. This chain connects TRBV4-2 to TRBJ2-7; either TRBD1 or TRBD2 may supply D (5 bases each). Germline V lookup: CDR1 LGHNA, CDR2 YNFKEQ. Trimming took 0 bases from V and 5 from J, leaving 14 bases between them. The CDR3 loop spans 15 amino acids. The CDR3 nucleotides are TGTGCCAGCAGCCAAGATAGGGGACCTTATCACGAGCAGTACGTC. Residues: CASSQDRGPYHEQYV.